One sample yielded the 2 T cell receptor beta chains listed below, sequenced in a study of vaccination effects on CD4 cells after COVID-19. Ahead of sequencing, the ViraFEST assay grew antigen-specific CD4+ T cells using viral peptide pools. When around 10 days of culture had elapsed, CD4+ T cells were isolated. Absence of prior SARS-CoV-2 infection characterized the vaccine recipients, who showed negative nucleocapsid antibodies. Only in-frame clones appear in the TCRdb table, and some are missing; sequencing was by immunoSEQ multiplex PCR. Among roughly 50,000 clones listed, 79% were seen once. The antigens of these receptors remain unknown. This material consisted of CD4+ T cells from PBMCs cultured with HCoV-OC43 spike peptides, taken before COVID-19 vaccination. Specified subset: HCoV-OC43 spike overlapping peptide pool stimulation. These receptors were obtained from a human donor who received a COVID-19 vaccine.

In regard to this clone: The junction departs from the called germline gene at one end, perhaps through a read error. This sequence joins TRBV15 and TRBJ2-2; D is unresolved. CDR3 length: 16 amino acids. Germline CDR1 reads LNHNV; CDR2 reads YYDKDF (reference sequence). CDR3 bases: TGTGCCACCAGCCGAGAAGCGATAGTCAACACCGGGGAGCTGTTTTTT. Translated, it gives CATSREAIVNTGELFF.

The chain couples TRBV2 to TRBJ1-2, with a tentative D call TRBD1 (6 bases). Germline CDR1 reads SNHLY; CDR2 reads FYNNEI. The ends were cut back, 5 bases at V and 6 bases at J, with 13 bases in the middle. The CDR3 totals 13 residues. CDR3 sequence reads: CASSPTGSNGYTF. The CDR3 DNA sequence: TGTGCCAGCAGTCCGACAGGTTCGAATGGCTACACCTTC.